The clone carrying this T cell receptor beta chain appeared a few times. In TCRdb, the 5' RACE reads were re-called with MiXCR into one record per CDR3 protein. The repertoire holds about 790,000 distinct CDR3 sequences, 15% to 20% seen once, with around 13% in the top ten. The record originates from a study of identical twins. These data were also reused for a study on T cells expressing NK-cell markers. That report notes: Out of eight donors sequenced, seven tested HCMV-seropositive and the remaining one seronegative.

The material sequenced was PBMCs. The sequence was collected from a young woman in good health.

In nucleotides, the CDR3 is TGTGCCAGCAGCCGCCTCCAGCGGGAGGCTTTCTACGAGCAGTACTTC. Amino acid sequence: CASSRLQREAFYEQYF. This sequence joins TRBV27 and TRBJ2-7, with 9 bases aligning to TRBD2. J lost 3 bases, V lost 6 bases, and 12 bases had no gene match. From germline, CDR1 is MNHEY and CDR2 SMNVEV (reference sequence). The CDR3 is 16 residues long.